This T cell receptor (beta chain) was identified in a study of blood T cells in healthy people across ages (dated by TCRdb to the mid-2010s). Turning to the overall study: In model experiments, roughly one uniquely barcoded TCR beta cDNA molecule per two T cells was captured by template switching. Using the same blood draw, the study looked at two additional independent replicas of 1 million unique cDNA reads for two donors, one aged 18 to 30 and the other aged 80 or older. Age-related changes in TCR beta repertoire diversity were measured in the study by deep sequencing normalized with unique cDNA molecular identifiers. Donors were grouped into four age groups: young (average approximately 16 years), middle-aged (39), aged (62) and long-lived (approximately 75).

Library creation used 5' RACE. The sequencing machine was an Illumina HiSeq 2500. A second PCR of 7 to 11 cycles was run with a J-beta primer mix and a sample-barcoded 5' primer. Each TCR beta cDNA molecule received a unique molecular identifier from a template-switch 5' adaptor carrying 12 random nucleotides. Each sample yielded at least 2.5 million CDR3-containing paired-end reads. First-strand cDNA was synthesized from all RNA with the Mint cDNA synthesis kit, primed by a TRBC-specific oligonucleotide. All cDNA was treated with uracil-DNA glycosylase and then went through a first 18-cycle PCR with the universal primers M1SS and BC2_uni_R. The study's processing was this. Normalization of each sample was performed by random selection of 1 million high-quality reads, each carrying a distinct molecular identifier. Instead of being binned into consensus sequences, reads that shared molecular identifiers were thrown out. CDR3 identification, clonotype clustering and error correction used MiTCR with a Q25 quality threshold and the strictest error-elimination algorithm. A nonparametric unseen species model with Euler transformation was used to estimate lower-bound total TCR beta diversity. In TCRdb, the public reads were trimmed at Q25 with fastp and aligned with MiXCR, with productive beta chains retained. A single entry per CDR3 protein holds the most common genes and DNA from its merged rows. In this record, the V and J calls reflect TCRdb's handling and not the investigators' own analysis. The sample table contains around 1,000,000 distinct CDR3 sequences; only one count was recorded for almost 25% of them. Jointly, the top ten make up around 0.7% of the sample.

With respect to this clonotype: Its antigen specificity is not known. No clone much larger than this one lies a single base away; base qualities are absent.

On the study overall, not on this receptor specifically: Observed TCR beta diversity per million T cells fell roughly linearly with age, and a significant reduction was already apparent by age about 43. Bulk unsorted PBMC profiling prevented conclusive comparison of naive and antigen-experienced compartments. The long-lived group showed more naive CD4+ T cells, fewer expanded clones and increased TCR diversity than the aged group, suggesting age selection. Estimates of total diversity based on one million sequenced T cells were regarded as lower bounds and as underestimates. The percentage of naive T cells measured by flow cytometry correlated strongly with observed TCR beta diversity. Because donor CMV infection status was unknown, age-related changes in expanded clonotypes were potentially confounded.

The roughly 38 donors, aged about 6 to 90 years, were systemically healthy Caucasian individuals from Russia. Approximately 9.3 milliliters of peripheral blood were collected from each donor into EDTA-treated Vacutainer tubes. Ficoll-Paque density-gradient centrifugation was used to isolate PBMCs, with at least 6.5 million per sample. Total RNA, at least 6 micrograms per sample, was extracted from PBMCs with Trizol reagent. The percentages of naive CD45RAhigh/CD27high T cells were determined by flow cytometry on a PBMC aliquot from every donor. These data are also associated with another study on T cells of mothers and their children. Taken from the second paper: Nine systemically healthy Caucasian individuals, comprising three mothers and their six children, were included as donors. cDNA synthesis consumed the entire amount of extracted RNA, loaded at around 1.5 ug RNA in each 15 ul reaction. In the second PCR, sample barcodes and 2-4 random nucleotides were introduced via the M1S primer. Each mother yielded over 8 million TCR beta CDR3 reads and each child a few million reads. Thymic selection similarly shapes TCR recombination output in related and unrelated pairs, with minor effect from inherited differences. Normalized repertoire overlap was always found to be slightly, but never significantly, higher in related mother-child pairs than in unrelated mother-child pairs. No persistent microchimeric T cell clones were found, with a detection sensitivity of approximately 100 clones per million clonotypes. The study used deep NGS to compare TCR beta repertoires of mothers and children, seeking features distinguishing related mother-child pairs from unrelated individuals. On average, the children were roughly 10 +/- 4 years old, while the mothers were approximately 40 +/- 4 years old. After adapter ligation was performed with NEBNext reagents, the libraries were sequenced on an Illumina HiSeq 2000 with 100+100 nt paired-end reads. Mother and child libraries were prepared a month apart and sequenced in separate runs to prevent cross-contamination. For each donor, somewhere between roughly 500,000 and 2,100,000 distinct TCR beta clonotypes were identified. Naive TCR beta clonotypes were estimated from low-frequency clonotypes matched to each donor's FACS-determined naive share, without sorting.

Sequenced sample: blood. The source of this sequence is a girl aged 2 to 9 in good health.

In nucleotide form, the sequence is TGTGCCAGCAGCTTGAGGGGGGAAGGAGGGGCCAACGTCCTGACTTTC. Its translation reads: CASSLRGEGGANVLTF. This receptor chain uses TRBV5-6 and TRBJ2-6; the D segment may tentatively be TRBD1 or TRBD2, each giving 6 matched bases. Cut back by 1 base and 4 bases, the V and J ends lie 12 bases apart. CDR1 and CDR2 (SGHDT, YYEEEE) derive from the germline V gene. The CDR3 numbers 16 residues from cysteine through phenylalanine. Only CDR3 DNA is held: 48 bases, read in frame from base 1.